These T cell receptor beta chains were read from a single sample in a study of T cell responses to AZD1222 COVID-19 vaccine. Clones were sequenced by immunoSEQ multiplex PCR, and TCRdb holds only the in-frame ones, with some missing. The data show roughly 130,000 clones, around 94% seen once. This sample comprised peripheral blood, obtained on day 0 of AZD1222 vaccination. The receptor set was obtained from an adult in good health. The CDR3 runs from the conserved cysteine through the conserved F or W. The D gene is left open where the match is weak. A row's size may be missing; if present it is once, few, many or a size class.

.	TRBV13	12	TRBJ1-1	.	CASSIQGTEAFF	TGTGCCAGCAGCATACAGGGAACTGAAGCTTTCTTT
.	TRBV19	13	TRBJ1-2	.	CASIGIWGYGYTF	TGTGCCAGTATAGGCATTTGGGGCTATGGCTACACCTTC
TRBD2	TRBV14	14	TRBJ2-1	.	CASSQGLAYNEQFF	TGTGCCAGCAGCCAAGGACTAGCTTACAATGAGCAGTTCTTC
.	TRBV7-2	12	TRBJ2-7	.	CASSRERGEQYF	TGTGCCAGCAGCCGGGAACGAGGGGAGCAGTACTTC
.	TRBV28	16	TRBJ2-3	.	CASSFSGGVSTDTQYF	TGTGCCAGCAGTTTTTCGGGCGGGGTTAGCACAGATACGCAGTATTTT
.	TRBV11-3	15	TRBJ2-1	.	CASSPLPSSYNEQFF	TGTGCCAGCAGCCCTTTACCCAGCTCCTACAATGAGCAGTTCTTC
TRBD1	TRBV7-9	15	TRBJ2-1	.	CASSPRQGGYNEQFF	TGTGCCAGCAGCCCCCGACAGGGTGGCTACAATGAGCAGTTCTTC
TRBD1	TRBV6-5	14	TRBJ1-1	once	CASITTGGNTEAFF	TGTGCCAGCATTACGACAGGGGGGAACACTGAAGCTTTCTTT
TRBD2	TRBV5-1	16	TRBJ2-5	.	CASSLVSGIGVETQYF	TGCGCCAGCAGCTTGGTGAGCGGGATAGGTGTAGAGACCCAGTACTTC
.	TRBV12-3/TRBV12-4	12	TRBJ2-2	once	CASRENTGELFF	TGTGCCAGCAGGGAGAACACCGGGGAGCTGTTTTTT
.	TRBV15	16	TRBJ2-7	.	CATSRDLPGRTYEQYF	TGTGCCACCAGCAGAGATTTGCCTGGACGGACCTACGAGCAGTACTTC
TRBD1	TRBV5-1	13	TRBJ1-2	.	CASSGGTGVPYTF	TGCGCCAGCAGCGGAGGGACAGGGGTACCCTACACCTTC
.	TRBV18	14	TRBJ1-1	.	CASSPQGGNTEAFF	TGTGCCAGCTCACCTCAGGGCGGGAACACTGAAGCTTTCTTT
TRBD1	TRBV6-6	14	TRBJ1-1	.	CASSFKRQGTEAFF	TGTGCCAGCAGTTTCAAAAGACAGGGCACTGAAGCTTTCTTT
TRBD1	TRBV7-9	18	TRBJ2-2	.	CASSLGTGGPSNTGELFF	TGTGCCAGCAGCTTAGGGACAGGGGGCCCATCGAACACCGGGGAGCTGTTTTTT
TRBD2	TRBV6-5	15	TRBJ2-1	.	CASSYSTSSSNEQFF	TGTGCCAGCAGTTACTCGACTAGCTCCTCTAATGAGCAGTTCTTC
.	TRBV10-2	15	TRBJ1-4	.	CASRKGGATNEKLFF	TGCGCCAGCAGGAAGGGCGGAGCAACTAATGAAAAACTGTTTTTT
.	TRBV6-1	14	TRBJ1-3	.	CASSEMGPGNTIYF	TGTGCCAGCAGTGAGATGGGGCCTGGAAACACCATATATTTT
.	TRBV27	14	TRBJ2-2	.	CASSLLAATGELFF	TGTGCCAGCAGTCTGTTAGCAGCCACCGGGGAGCTGTTTTTT
.	TRBV6-1	15	TRBJ1-3	once	CASSDPQGRGNTIYF	TGTGCCAGCAGTGACCCCCAGGGAAGAGGAAACACCATATATTTT
.	TRBV27	16	TRBJ2-6	.	CASSFSPGSGANVLTF	TGTGCCAGCAGTTTCTCCCCGGGTTCTGGGGCCAACGTCCTGACTTTC
TRBD2	TRBV7-6	17	TRBJ2-2	.	CASSLRLAGGDTGELFF	TGTGCCAGCAGCCTCCGACTAGCGGGAGGGGACACCGGGGAGCTGTTTTTT
TRBD1	TRBV28	16	TRBJ1-5	.	CASGQGSAGSNQPQHF	TGTGCCAGCGGACAGGGGAGTGCGGGTAGCAATCAGCCCCAGCATTTT
.	TRBV12-3/TRBV12-4	13	TRBJ1-1	.	CASSRGESTEAFF	TGTGCCAGCAGCCGGGGGGAGAGCACTGAAGCTTTCTTT
.	TRBV18	14	TRBJ1-2	.	CASSPPGVGYGYTF	TGTGCCAGCTCACCACCAGGGGTGGGGTATGGCTACACCTTC
TRBD2	TRBV30	11	TRBJ2-7	.	CAWSREGYQYF	TGTGCCTGGTCTCGGGAGGGGTACCAGTACTTC
.	TRBV7-9	13	TRBJ1-1	.	CASSSLGGTEAFF	TGTGCCAGCAGCTCCTTAGGGGGTACTGAAGCTTTCTTT
TRBD1	TRBV7-9	13	TRBJ1-2	.	CASSLDRVSGYTF	TGTGCCAGCAGCCTGGACAGGGTTTCTGGCTACACCTTC
.	TRBV19	13	TRBJ2-7	few	CASSLSLTYEQYF	TGTGCCAGTAGCCTGAGTCTCACCTACGAGCAGTACTTC
.	TRBV7-9	16	TRBJ2-1	once	CASSPIGGAKYNEQFF	TGTGCCAGCAGCCCGATCGGGGGAGCTAAGTACAATGAGCAGTTCTTC
.	TRBV5-5	17	TRBJ1-2	.	CASTLSATGQPSYGYTF	TGTGCCAGCACCCTGTCCGCCACAGGACAACCCAGCTATGGCTACACCTTC
.	TRBV4-1	14	TRBJ1-2	.	CASSQVEGPYGYTF	TGCGCCAGCAGCCAGGTGGAGGGACCCTATGGCTACACCTTC
TRBD2	TRBV2	19	TRBJ2-7	.	CASSGGTSGRAWEGYEQYF	TGTGCCAGCAGTGGGGGGACTAGCGGGAGGGCCTGGGAAGGCTACGAGCAGTACTTC
TRBD2	TRBV15	18	TRBJ2-1	.	CATSRGLAGGFSYNEQFF	TGTGCCACCAGCAGAGGGCTAGCGGGAGGATTCTCCTACAATGAGCAGTTCTTC
.	TRBV5-5	15	TRBJ2-7	once	CASSLGPSGLYEQYF	TGTGCCAGCAGCTTAGGTCCGTCAGGATTGTACGAGCAGTACTTC
.	TRBV7-9	15	TRBJ1-1	.	CASSSLEGGNTEAFF	TGTGCCAGCAGCTCCCTTGAAGGAGGGAACACTGAAGCTTTCTTT
TRBD1	TRBV30	14	TRBJ1-4	.	CAWTLTGSNEKLFF	TGTGCCTGGACCCTGACAGGGTCTAATGAAAAACTGTTTTTT
.	TRBV30	13	TRBJ1-5	.	CAWSVHDNQPQHF	TGTGCCTGGAGTGTACACGACAATCAGCCCCAGCATTTT
.	TRBV14	13	TRBJ1-3	once	CASSQTSGNTIYF	TGTGCCAGCAGCCAAACCTCTGGAAACACCATATATTTT
.	TRBV7-9	13	TRBJ1-1	.	CASSLAVRAFAFF	TGTGCCAGCAGCTTAGCGGTCCGGGCGTTTGCTTTCTTT
.	TRBV10-2	12	TRBJ1-4	.	CASSEANEKLFF	TGCGCCAGCAGTGAGGCGAATGAAAAACTGTTTTTT
.	TRBV7-9	14	TRBJ1-3	.	CASSSQTAGNTIYF	TGTGCCAGCAGCTCACAGACGGCTGGAAACACCATATATTTT
TRBD1	TRBV14	17	TRBJ2-5	.	CASSPLTSRQGPGTQYF	TGTGCCAGCAGCCCCCTCACCAGTCGACAGGGGCCCGGTACCCAGTACTTC
.	TRBV9	14	TRBJ2-7	.	CASSVSLNPYEQYF	TGTGCCAGCAGCGTAAGCCTGAATCCCTACGAGCAGTACTTC
.	TRBV5-4	13	TRBJ1-2	.	CASSQQENYGYTF	TGTGCCAGCAGCCAACAGGAGAACTATGGCTACACCTTC
.	TRBV4-2	16	TRBJ1-1	.	CASSQVTTQGRTEAFF	TGTGCCAGCAGCCAAGTAACTACCCAGGGAAGGACTGAAGCTTTCTTT
TRBD1	TRBV28	15	TRBJ1-6	.	CASSLTGGTGSPLHF	TGTGCCAGCAGTCTTACAGGGGGGACAGGTTCACCCCTCCACTTT
TRBD1	TRBV7-9	14	TRBJ1-3	.	CASSGGQGGNTIYF	TGTGCCAGCAGCGGAGGACAGGGTGGAAACACCATATATTTT